A single T cell receptor (beta chain) is shown here with its context. Its matching antigen is unknown. These data originate in a study of T cells in tumors after PD-1 blockade. Background on the study: Tumor samples averaged about 25,000 templates (range about 550-99,264) and some 6,500 unique clonotypes.

Notes on the study in general: Most post-therapy expanded exhausted CD8+ clones were new, undetected before treatment.

Clones were sequenced by immunoSEQ multiplex PCR, and TCRdb holds only the in-frame ones, with some missing. The data hold approximately 11,000 clones, with around 67% observed a single time. Germline CDR1 and CDR2: DFQATT and SNEGSKA (reference sequence). V was clipped by 3 bases and J by 3 bases, with 11 bases between them. This CDR3 has 13 residues. The clonotype comes from a human donor with basal cell carcinoma. The chain couples TRBV20-1 to TRBJ1-1, with D perhaps matching TRBD1 (6 bases). The starting material was tumor tissue, obtained after anti-PD-1 treatment. The CDR3 DNA reads as TGCAGTGCTAGTACAGGGAGGGACACTGAAGCTTTCTTT. It yields the protein CSASTGRDTEAFF.